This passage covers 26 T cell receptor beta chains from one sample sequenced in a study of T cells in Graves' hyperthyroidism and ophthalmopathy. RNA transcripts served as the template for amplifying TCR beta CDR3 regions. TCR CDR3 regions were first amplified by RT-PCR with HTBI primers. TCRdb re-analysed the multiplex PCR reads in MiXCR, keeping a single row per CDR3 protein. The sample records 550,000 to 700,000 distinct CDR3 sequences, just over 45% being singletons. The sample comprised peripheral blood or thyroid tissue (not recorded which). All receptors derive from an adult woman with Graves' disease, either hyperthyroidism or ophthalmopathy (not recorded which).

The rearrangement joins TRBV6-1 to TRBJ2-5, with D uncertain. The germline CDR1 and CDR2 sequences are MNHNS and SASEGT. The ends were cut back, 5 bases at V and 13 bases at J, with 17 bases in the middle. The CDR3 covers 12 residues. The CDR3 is CASSRPEGPPYF. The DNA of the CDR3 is TGTGCCAGCAGTCGACCGGAAGGTCCGCCGTACTTC.

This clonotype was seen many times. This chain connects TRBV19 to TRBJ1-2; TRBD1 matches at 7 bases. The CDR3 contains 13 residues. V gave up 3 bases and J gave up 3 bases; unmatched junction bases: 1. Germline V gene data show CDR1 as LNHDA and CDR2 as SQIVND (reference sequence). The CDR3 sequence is CASSITGDYGYTF. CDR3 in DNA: TGTGCCAGTAGTATTACAGGGGACTATGGCTACACCTTC.

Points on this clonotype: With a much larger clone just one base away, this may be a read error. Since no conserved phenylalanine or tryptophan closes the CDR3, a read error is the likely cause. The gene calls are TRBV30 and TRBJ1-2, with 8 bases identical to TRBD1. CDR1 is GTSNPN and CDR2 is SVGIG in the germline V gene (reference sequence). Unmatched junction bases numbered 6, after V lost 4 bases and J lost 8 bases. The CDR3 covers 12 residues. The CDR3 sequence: CAWNQGARGYTC. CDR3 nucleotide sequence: TGTGCCTGGAATCAGGGGGCGCGGGGCTACACCTGC.

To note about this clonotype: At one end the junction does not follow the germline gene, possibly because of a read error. In DNA, the CDR3 is TGTGCCACCAGTGACGGTGCGGGAGGACAAGGGACCCAGTACTTC. This gives the protein CATSDGAGGQGTQYF. The gene calls are TRBV24-1 and TRBJ2-5; TRBD2 agrees at 8 bases. This CDR3 is built from 15 residues. The germline V gene encodes CDR1 KGHDR and CDR2 SFDVKD.

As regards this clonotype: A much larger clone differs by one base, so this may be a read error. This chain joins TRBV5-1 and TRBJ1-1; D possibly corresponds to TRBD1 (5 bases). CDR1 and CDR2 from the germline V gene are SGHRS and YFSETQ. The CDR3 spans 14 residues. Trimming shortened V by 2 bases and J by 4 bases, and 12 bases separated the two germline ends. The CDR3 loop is CASSLEGTGTEAFF. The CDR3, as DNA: TGCGCCAGCAGCTTAGAGGGGACCGGCACTGAAGCTTTCTTT. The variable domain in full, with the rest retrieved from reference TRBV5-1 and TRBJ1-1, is KAGVTQTPRYLIKTRGQQVTLSCSPISGHRSVSWYQQTPGQGLQFLFEYFSETQRNKGNFPGRFSGRQFSNSRSEMNVSTLELGDSALYLCASSLEGTGTEAFFGQGTRLTVV.

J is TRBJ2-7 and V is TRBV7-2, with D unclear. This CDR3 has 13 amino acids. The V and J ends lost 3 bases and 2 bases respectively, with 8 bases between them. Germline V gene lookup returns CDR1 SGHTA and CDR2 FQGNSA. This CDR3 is CASSFQTTYEQYF. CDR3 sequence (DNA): TGTGCCAGCAGCTTCCAGACGACCTACGAGCAGTACTTC.

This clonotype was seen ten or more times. The CDR3 spells CAISERVDNQPQHF. Written as DNA, the CDR3 is TGTGCCATCAGTGAGAGGGTTGACAATCAGCCCCAGCATTTT. The chain has TRBV10-3 and TRBJ1-5, with no clear D. Germline-derived CDR1 and CDR2 are ENHRY and SYGVKD. V was trimmed by 2 bases and J by 3 bases, leaving 8 bases between them. The CDR3 is 14 residues long.

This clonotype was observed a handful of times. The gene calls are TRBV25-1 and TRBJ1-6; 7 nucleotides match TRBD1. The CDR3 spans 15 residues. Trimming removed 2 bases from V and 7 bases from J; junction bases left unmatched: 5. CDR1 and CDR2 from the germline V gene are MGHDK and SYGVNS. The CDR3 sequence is CASSEPGTANSPLHF. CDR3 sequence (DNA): TGTGCCAGCAGTGAACCCGGGACAGCCAATTCACCCCTCCACTTT.

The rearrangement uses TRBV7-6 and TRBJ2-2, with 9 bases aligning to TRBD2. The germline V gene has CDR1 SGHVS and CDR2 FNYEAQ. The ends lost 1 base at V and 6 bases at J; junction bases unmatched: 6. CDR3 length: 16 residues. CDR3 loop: CASSLVRTSEAGELFF. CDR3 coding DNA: TGTGCCAGCAGCTTAGTTCGGACTAGCGAAGCCGGGGAGCTGTTTTTT.

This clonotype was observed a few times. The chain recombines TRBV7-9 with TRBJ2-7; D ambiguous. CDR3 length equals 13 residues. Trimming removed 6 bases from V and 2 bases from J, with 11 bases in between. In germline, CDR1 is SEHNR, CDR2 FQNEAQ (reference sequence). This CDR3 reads CASSLSRPYEQYF. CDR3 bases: TGTGCCAGCAGTTTGTCTCGCCCCTACGAGCAGTACTTC.

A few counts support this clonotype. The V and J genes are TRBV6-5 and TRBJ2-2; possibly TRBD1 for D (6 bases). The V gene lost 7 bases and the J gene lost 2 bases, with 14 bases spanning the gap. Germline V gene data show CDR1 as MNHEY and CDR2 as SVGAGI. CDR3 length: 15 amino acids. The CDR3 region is CASTKGQPNTGELFF. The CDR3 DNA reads TGTGCCAGCACGAAAGGACAGCCTAACACCGGGGAGCTGTTTTTT.

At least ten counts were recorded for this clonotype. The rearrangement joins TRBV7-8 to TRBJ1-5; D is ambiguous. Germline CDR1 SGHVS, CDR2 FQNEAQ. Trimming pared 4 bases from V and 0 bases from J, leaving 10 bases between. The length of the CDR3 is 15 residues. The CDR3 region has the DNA TGTGCCAGCAGCTCCTCGGGATATAGCAATCAGCCCCAGCATTTT. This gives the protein CASSSSGYSNQPQHF.

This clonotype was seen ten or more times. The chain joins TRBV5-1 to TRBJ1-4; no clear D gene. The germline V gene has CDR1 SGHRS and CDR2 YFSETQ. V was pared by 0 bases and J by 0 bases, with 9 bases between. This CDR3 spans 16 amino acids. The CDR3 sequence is CASSLDGRATNEKLFF. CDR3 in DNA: TGCGCCAGCAGCTTGGATGGCAGAGCAACTAATGAAAAACTGTTTTTT.

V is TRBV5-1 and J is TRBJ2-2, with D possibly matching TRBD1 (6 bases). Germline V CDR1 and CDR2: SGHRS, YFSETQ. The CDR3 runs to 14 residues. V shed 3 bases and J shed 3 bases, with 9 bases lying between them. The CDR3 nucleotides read TGCGCCAGCAGCTACCGGACAGACACCGGGGAGCTGTTTTTT. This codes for CASSYRTDTGELFF. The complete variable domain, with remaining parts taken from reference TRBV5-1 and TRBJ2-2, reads KAGVTQTPRYLIKTRGQQVTLSCSPISGHRSVSWYQQTPGQGLQFLFEYFSETQRNKGNFPGRFSGRQFSNSRSEMNVSTLELGDSALYLCASSYRTDTGELFFGEGSRLTVL.

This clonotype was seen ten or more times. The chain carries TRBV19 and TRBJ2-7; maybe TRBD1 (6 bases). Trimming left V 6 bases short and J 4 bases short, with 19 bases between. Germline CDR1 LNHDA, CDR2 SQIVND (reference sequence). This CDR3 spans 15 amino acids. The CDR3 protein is CASSRTGNGAYEQYF. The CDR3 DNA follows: TGTGCCAGTAGCAGAACAGGGAATGGGGCTTACGAGCAGTACTTC. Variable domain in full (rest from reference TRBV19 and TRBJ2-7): DGGITQSPKYLFRKEGQNVTLSCEQNLNHDAMYWYRQDPGQGLRLIYYSQIVNDFQKGDIAEGYSVSREKKESFPLTVTSAQKNPTAFYLCASSRTGNGAYEQYFGPGTRLTVT.

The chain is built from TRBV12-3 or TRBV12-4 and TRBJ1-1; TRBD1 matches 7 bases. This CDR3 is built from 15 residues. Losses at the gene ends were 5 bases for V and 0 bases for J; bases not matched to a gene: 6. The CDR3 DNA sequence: TGTGCCAGCAGTCCTACCGGGACAGTGAACACTGAAGCTTTCTTT. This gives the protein CASSPTGTVNTEAFF.

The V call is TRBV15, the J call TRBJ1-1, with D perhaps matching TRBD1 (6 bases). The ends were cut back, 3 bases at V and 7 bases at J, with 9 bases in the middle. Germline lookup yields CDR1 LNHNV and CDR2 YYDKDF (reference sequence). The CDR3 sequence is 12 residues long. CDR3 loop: CATSRAGDEAFF. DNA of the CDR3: TGTGCCACCAGCAGGGCAGGGGATGAAGCTTTCTTT.

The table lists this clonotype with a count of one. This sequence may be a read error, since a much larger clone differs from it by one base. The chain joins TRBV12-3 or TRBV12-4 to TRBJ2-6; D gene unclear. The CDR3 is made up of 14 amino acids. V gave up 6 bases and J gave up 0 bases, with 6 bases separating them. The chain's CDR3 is CASSHISGANVLTF. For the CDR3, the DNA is TGTGCCAGCAGCCACATCTCTGGGGCCAACGTCCTGACTTTC.

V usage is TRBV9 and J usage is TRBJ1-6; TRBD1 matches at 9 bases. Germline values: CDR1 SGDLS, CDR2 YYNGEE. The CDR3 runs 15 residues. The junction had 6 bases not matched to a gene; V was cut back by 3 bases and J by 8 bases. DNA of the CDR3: TGTGCCAGCAGCGACAACACAGGGGGCGATTCACCCCTCCACTTT. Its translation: CASSDNTGGDSPLHF.

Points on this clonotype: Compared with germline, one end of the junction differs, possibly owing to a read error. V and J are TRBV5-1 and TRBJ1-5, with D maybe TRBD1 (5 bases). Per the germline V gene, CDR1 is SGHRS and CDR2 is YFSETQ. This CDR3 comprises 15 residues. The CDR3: CASNLGGYGNQPQHF. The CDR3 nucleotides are TGCGCCAGCAACTTGGGGGGGTATGGCAATCAGCCCCAGCATTTT.

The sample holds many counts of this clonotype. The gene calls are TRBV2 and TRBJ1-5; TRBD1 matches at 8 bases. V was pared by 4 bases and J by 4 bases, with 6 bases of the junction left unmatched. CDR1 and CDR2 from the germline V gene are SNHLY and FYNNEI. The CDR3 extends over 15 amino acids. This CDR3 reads CASSVDRGYNQPQHF. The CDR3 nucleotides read TGTGCCAGCAGTGTCGACAGGGGTTATAATCAGCCCCAGCATTTT.

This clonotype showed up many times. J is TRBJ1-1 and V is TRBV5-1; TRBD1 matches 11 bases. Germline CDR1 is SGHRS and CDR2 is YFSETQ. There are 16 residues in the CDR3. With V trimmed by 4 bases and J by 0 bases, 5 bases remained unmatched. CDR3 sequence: CASSVGTGGMNTEAFF. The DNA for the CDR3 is TGCGCCAGCAGCGTCGGGACAGGGGGTATGAACACTGAAGCTTTCTTT.

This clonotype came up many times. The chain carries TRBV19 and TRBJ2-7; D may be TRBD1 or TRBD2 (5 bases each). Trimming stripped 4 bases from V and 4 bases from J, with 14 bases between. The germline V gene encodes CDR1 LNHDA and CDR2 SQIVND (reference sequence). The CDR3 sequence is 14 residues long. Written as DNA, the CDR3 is TGTGCCAGTAGTAGTCGCGGCAGGGAGTACGAGCAGTACTTC. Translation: CASSSRGREYEQYF.

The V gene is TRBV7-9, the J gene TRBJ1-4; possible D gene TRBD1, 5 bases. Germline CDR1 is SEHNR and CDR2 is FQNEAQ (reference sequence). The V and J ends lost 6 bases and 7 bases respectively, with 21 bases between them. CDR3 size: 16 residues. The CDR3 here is CASSYDSPSAGEKLFF. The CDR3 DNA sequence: TGTGCCAGCAGTTACGACAGTCCCTCCGCGGGTGAAAAACTGTTTTTT.

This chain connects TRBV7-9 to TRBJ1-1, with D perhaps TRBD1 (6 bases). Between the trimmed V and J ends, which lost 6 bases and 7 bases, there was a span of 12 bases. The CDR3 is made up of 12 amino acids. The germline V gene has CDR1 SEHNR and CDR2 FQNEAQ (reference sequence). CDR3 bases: TGTGCCAGCAGACAGGGTGAGATTGAAGCTTTCTTT. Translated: CASRQGEIEAFF.

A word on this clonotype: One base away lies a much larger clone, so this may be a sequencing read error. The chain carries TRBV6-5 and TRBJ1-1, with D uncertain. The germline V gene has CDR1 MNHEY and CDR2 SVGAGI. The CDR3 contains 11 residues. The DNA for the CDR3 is TGTGCCAGCCGAGACGGGTGGTGGGCTCTCTTT. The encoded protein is CASRDGWWALF.